This T cell receptor beta chain was identified in a study of blood T cell repertoires in COVID-19. Overall study: Sources were T cells, B-cell-depleted T cells, or PBMCs; the material itself was cDNA or gDNA.

The V gene end was trimmed by 4 bases and the J gene end by 9 bases; junction bases not matched to a gene: 2. The CDR3 contains 13 residues. In the original workflow: Amplification with reference gene primers provided the estimates of nucleated cell counts. TCRdb keeps only in-frame clones here, not all; method: immunoSEQ multiplex PCR. The V and J calls and clone size come from that table; D and trimming were worked out from the DNA. The sample yields about 120,000 clones, 86% seen once. The clonotype comes from a woman in her 70s with COVID-19, enrolled during active disease. Sequenced input: peripheral blood. This rearrangement joins TRBV12-3 or TRBV12-4 to TRBJ2-1, with 11 bases identical to TRBD2. This chain's CDR3 is CASSYLAGGEQFF. The CDR3 coding sequence is TGTGCCAGCAGTTATCTAGCGGGGGGTGAGCAGTTCTTC.